A selection of T cell receptor beta chains follows, all from one sample in a study of OX40 agonist ivuxolimab in advanced cancers. Sequencing used immunoSEQ multiplex PCR; TCRdb keeps in-frame clones, though not all of them. This sample carries 28,000 or so clones, 75% to 80% of them seen once, and the ten largest clones take about a quarter. The specimen was CD4+ or CD8+ T cells sorted from blood, collected in a trial of the OX40 agonist ivuxolimab. The receptors shown here come from an adult with an advanced solid tumor such as melanoma, head and neck, liver or kidney cancer. Both conserved end residues are part of each CDR3. Each record gives: J gene, D gene, clone size, V gene, CDR3 DNA, CDR3 protein. D genes are given only for firm matches. A clone size is listed for some rows: how often the clone was seen (once, few, many), or a class if it is expanded.

j_gene: TRBJ1-6; d_gene: NA; abundance: NA; v_gene: TRBV4-1; CDR3nt: TGCGCCAGCAGCCAAGATACGGGGTATAATTCACCCCTCCACTTT; CDR3aa: CASSQDTGYNSPLHF
j_gene: TRBJ1-1; d_gene: NA; abundance: NA; v_gene: TRBV5-4; CDR3nt: TGTGCCAGCAGCTTGGTGGGGCTCATGAACACTGAAGCTTTCTTT; CDR3aa: CASSLVGLMNTEAFF
j_gene: TRBJ2-5; d_gene: NA; abundance: NA; v_gene: TRBV19; CDR3nt: TGTGCCAGTAGTATAGACTCAGGGCCCCGAGAGACCCAGTACTTC; CDR3aa: CASSIDSGPRETQYF
j_gene: TRBJ2-5; d_gene: TRBD1; abundance: NA; v_gene: TRBV7-6; CDR3nt: TGTGCCAGCAGCTGGACAGGGGGGGAGACCCAGTACTTC; CDR3aa: CASSWTGGETQYF
j_gene: TRBJ2-5; d_gene: TRBD2; abundance: few; v_gene: TRBV5-6; CDR3nt: TGTGCCAGCAGCTTACCCCCTGCGGGGGGCAGGGAGACCCAGTACTTC; CDR3aa: CASSLPPAGGRETQYF
j_gene: TRBJ2-7; d_gene: TRBD2; abundance: NA; v_gene: TRBV7-2; CDR3nt: TGTGCCAGCAGCTTGGCTAGCGGGAGATCCGAGCAGTACTTC; CDR3aa: CASSLASGRSEQYF
j_gene: TRBJ1-5; d_gene: TRBD1; abundance: NA; v_gene: TRBV2; CDR3nt: TGTGCCAGCAGTGTGGGACAGGGGGGGAATCAGCCCCAGCATTTT; CDR3aa: CASSVGQGGNQPQHF
j_gene: TRBJ1-5; d_gene: NA; abundance: few; v_gene: TRBV5-1; CDR3nt: TGCGCCAGCAGCTTGGTTCTGGATGGGCCCCAGCATTTT; CDR3aa: CASSLVLDGPQHF
j_gene: TRBJ1-1; d_gene: NA; abundance: NA; v_gene: TRBV6-6; CDR3nt: TGTGCCAGCAGCTCAGGGAACACTGAAGCTTTCTTT; CDR3aa: CASSSGNTEAFF
j_gene: TRBJ2-3; d_gene: TRBD1; abundance: few; v_gene: TRBV6-4; CDR3nt: TGTGCCAGCAGTGTTGCGACAGGGACCCCAGATACGCAGTATTTT; CDR3aa: CASSVATGTPDTQYF
j_gene: TRBJ2-3; d_gene: TRBD1; abundance: NA; v_gene: TRBV27; CDR3nt: TGTGCCAGCAGTAATGGACAGGGGGCTAGGGCAGATACGCAGTATTTT; CDR3aa: CASSNGQGARADTQYF
j_gene: TRBJ1-2; d_gene: NA; abundance: few; v_gene: TRBV2; CDR3nt: TGTGCCAGCAGTATCAGTCCTCCAGGGTTGTATGGCTACACCTTC; CDR3aa: CASSISPPGLYGYTF
j_gene: TRBJ2-7; d_gene: NA; abundance: few; v_gene: TRBV5-4; CDR3nt: TGTGCCAGCAGCTACTGGGGAGGCTACGAGCAGTACTTC; CDR3aa: CASSYWGGYEQYF
j_gene: TRBJ2-5; d_gene: NA; abundance: once; v_gene: TRBV7-7; CDR3nt: TGTGCCAGCAGCCCCGGGGGCGGGGAGACCCAGTACTTC; CDR3aa: CASSPGGGETQYF
j_gene: TRBJ2-7; d_gene: TRBD2; abundance: NA; v_gene: TRBV11-2; CDR3nt: TGTGCCAGCAGCTTAGGGGGGGGGAACGAGCAGTACTTC; CDR3aa: CASSLGGGNEQYF
j_gene: TRBJ1-5; d_gene: NA; abundance: NA; v_gene: TRBV6-5; CDR3nt: TGTGCCAGCAGTTCCTGGGACATGTATCAGCCCCAGCATTTT; CDR3aa: CASSSWDMYQPQHF
j_gene: TRBJ1-5; d_gene: NA; abundance: NA; v_gene: TRBV5-7; CDR3nt: TGTGCCAGCAGCTTGGCGGGTAGCAATCAGCCCCAGCATTTT; CDR3aa: CASSLAGSNQPQHF
j_gene: TRBJ2-3; d_gene: TRBD1; abundance: NA; v_gene: TRBV27; CDR3nt: TGTGCCAGCAGCCCCGGGACAGGGGGCGGAGATACGCAGTATTTT; CDR3aa: CASSPGTGGGDTQYF
j_gene: TRBJ2-7; d_gene: TRBD2; abundance: NA; v_gene: TRBV27; CDR3nt: TGTGCCAGCAAAGGACTAGCGGGACTTGGGGGGGGCTACGAGCAGTACTTC; CDR3aa: CASKGLAGLGGGYEQYF
j_gene: TRBJ2-3; d_gene: TRBD2; abundance: once; v_gene: TRBV4-1; CDR3nt: TGCGCCAGCAGCCAAGCCACTTGGACTAGCGGTGTCACGGATACGCAGTATTTT; CDR3aa: CASSQATWTSGVTDTQYF
j_gene: TRBJ1-5; d_gene: TRBD1; abundance: many; v_gene: TRBV28; CDR3nt: TGTGCCAGCAGTCCTCGACAGGGGTGGGAGCCCCAGCATTTT; CDR3aa: CASSPRQGWEPQHF
j_gene: TRBJ2-7; d_gene: NA; abundance: NA; v_gene: TRBV7-8; CDR3nt: TGTGCCAGCAGCTTAACCCTGACAGGAGGTTTGGTCGAGCAGTACTTC; CDR3aa: CASSLTLTGGLVEQYF
j_gene: TRBJ2-1; d_gene: TRBD2; abundance: NA; v_gene: TRBV4-1; CDR3nt: TGCGCCAGCAGCCAAGATGTGGCCTTTGGGCGGGGGAGACGTGGTAATGAGCAGTTCTTC; CDR3aa: CASSQDVAFGRGRRGNEQFF
j_gene: TRBJ1-2; d_gene: TRBD1; abundance: few; v_gene: TRBV7-9; CDR3nt: TGTGCCAGCAGCTCGGGACAGGAACGCGGCTACACCTTC; CDR3aa: CASSSGQERGYTF
j_gene: TRBJ2-7; d_gene: NA; abundance: NA; v_gene: TRBV16; CDR3nt: TGTGCCAGCAGCCAATCGTACGAGCAGTACTTC; CDR3aa: CASSQSYEQYF
j_gene: TRBJ1-1; d_gene: NA; abundance: NA; v_gene: TRBV27; CDR3nt: TGTGCCAGCAGTGGTCAGGGTGACACTGAAGCTTTCTTT; CDR3aa: CASSGQGDTEAFF
j_gene: TRBJ2-7; d_gene: NA; abundance: few; v_gene: TRBV10-1; CDR3nt: TGCGCCAGCAGTGACTCGGGGGTCCAGTACTTC; CDR3aa: CASSDSGVQYF
j_gene: TRBJ2-7; d_gene: NA; abundance: NA; v_gene: TRBV4-3; CDR3nt: TGCGCCAGCAGCCCAGGGATCAGCTACGAGCAGTACTTC; CDR3aa: CASSPGISYEQYF
j_gene: TRBJ2-7; d_gene: NA; abundance: NA; v_gene: TRBV29-1; CDR3nt: TGCAGCGTTGTCGCAGGGAGGTCCTACGAGCAGTACTTC; CDR3aa: CSVVAGRSYEQYF
j_gene: TRBJ1-1; d_gene: NA; abundance: NA; v_gene: TRBV6-6; CDR3nt: TGTGCCAGCGGTTACTCGAGCTCCGGGGCTGAAGCTTTCTTT; CDR3aa: CASGYSSSGAEAFF
j_gene: TRBJ2-2; d_gene: NA; abundance: NA; v_gene: TRBV27; CDR3nt: TGTGCCAGCAGTGAATGGGCTGTATTGGGTGACACCGGGGAGCTGTTTTTT; CDR3aa: CASSEWAVLGDTGELFF
j_gene: TRBJ2-2; d_gene: NA; abundance: few; v_gene: TRBV2; CDR3nt: TGTGCCAGCAGGACACGGTCCGGGGAGCTGTTTTTT; CDR3aa: CASRTRSGELFF
j_gene: TRBJ1-5; d_gene: NA; abundance: NA; v_gene: TRBV7-8; CDR3nt: TGTGCCAGCAGCTTATCCACTAGCAATCAGCCCCAGCATTTT; CDR3aa: CASSLSTSNQPQHF
j_gene: TRBJ1-2; d_gene: NA; abundance: NA; v_gene: TRBV7-5; CDR3nt: TGTGTCAGAAGCTTAGCTCCTTTTAAGACAGGAAAAGACTCCCCTGGCTACACCTTC; CDR3aa: CVRSLAPFKTGKDSPGYTF
j_gene: TRBJ2-7; d_gene: NA; abundance: NA; v_gene: TRBV4-2; CDR3nt: TGTGCCAGCAGCCAAGGCGCCCACGCGAGAGCCTACGAGCAGTACTTC; CDR3aa: CASSQGAHARAYEQYF